The T cell receptor (beta chain) described here comes from a study of CD8+CD57+ T cells in acquired aplastic anemia. Whole-study context: Among healthy donors, CD4+ cells averaged approximately 10 million reads.

In its sample, this clonotype was seen many times. Genomic DNA, the template, was used for profiling of the TCR beta VDJ and CDR3. TCRdb reprocessed the reads via MiXCR and lists one record per CDR3 protein. Seen here are some 210,000 distinct CDR3 sequences, around 60% observed once, and the top ten hold about 29%. Per germline, CDR1 SGHDT and CDR2 YYEEEE. Trimming removed 2 bases at V and 2 bases at J, with 10 bases between. The CDR3 sequence is 14 residues long. Sequencing used sorted CD4+, CD8+, or CD8+CD57+ T cells (not recorded which) from PBMCs. This receptor was taken from a human donor in good health. J is TRBJ2-5 and V is TRBV5-6; D might be TRBD2 (6 bases). CDR3 coding DNA: TGTGCCAGCAGCTTAGTTGGGGGGCAAGAGACCCAGTACTTC. Translating gives CASSLVGGQETQYF.